These 15 T cell receptor beta chains originate from one sample sequenced in a study of blood T cell repertoires in COVID-19. Sequencing was performed with immunoSEQ multiplex PCR; in TCRdb, only in-frame clones are kept and a portion is missing. The table shows fewer than 150,000 clones, with over 75% occurring only once. The specimen sequenced was PBMCs or T cells enriched from blood (not recorded which). All receptors derive from a man aged 50-59 years in a cohort exposed to, infected with or recovered from COVID-19 (not recorded which).

Concerning this clone: A much larger clone sits a single nucleotide away, making a read error possible. Other DNA sequences in the same sample also yield this CDR3. The chain joins TRBV9 to TRBJ2-7, with 12 bases lining up with TRBD2. V trimming: 2 bases; J trimming: 3 bases; junction bases outside the gene matches: 3. CDR3 length: 15 amino acids. Germline V gene sequence: CDR1 SGDLS, CDR2 YYNGEE. CDR3 DNA: TGTGCCAGCAGCGTCGGACTAGCGGGGAACTACGAGCAGTACTTC. Protein sequence: CASSVGLAGNYEQYF.

The rearrangement uses TRBV9 and TRBJ1-5; 7 nucleotides match TRBD1. The CDR3 runs 15 residues. The germline V gene encodes CDR1 SGDLS and CDR2 YYNGEE. Germline trimming cut 3 bases from V and 0 bases from J; bases unmatched to any gene: 3. The CDR3 sequence is CASSGTGDSNQPQHF. DNA of the CDR3: TGTGCCAGCAGCGGTACAGGGGATAGCAATCAGCCCCAGCATTTT. Full variable domain (remainder filled in from reference TRBV9 and TRBJ1-5): DSGVTQTPKHLITATGQRVTLRCSPRSGDLSVYWYQQSLDQGLQFLIQYYNGEERAKGNILERFSAQQFPDLHSELNLSSLELGDSALYFCASSGTGDSNQPQHFGDGTRLSIL.

The chain carries TRBV6-2 or TRBV6-3 and TRBJ2-1, with 13 bases aligning to TRBD2. Trimming cost V 6 bases and J 7 bases; bases outside gene matches: 15. Germline CDR1 reads MNHEY; CDR2 reads SVGEGT. The CDR3 is made up of 18 amino acids. The CDR3 bases are TGTGCCAGCAGCGCCGGGACTAGCGGGATAGCGGTGAGGAATGAGCAGTTCTTC. It translates to CASSAGTSGIAVRNEQFF.

The V call is TRBV9, the J call TRBJ2-3; no reliable D call. The length of the CDR3 is 12 residues. V was cut by 6 bases and J by 1 base, with 6 bases left in between. Germline V gene data show CDR1 as SGDLS and CDR2 as YYNGEE. The CDR3 loop reads CASNSGTDTQYF. CDR3 coding DNA: TGTGCCAGCAACTCCGGCACAGATACGCAGTATTTT.

This chain links TRBV7-2 with TRBJ1-5, with 9 bases aligning to TRBD1. This CDR3 region has 14 residues. Germline trimming cut 3 bases from V and 6 bases from J; bases unmatched to any gene: 3. Germline V CDR1 and CDR2: SGHTA, FQGNSA. The CDR3 spells CASSLGQGIQPQHF. The DNA of the CDR3 is TGTGCCAGCAGCTTGGGACAGGGTATTCAGCCCCAGCATTTT.

The chain couples TRBV12-5 to TRBJ1-3; D unresolved. Trimming left V 0 bases short and J 1 base short, with 7 bases between. Germline V gene lookup returns CDR1 LGHNT and CDR2 FRNRAP. This CDR3 is 15 amino acids long. DNA of the CDR3: TGTGCTAGTGGTTTGGTGGGAGGTTCTGGAAACACCATATATTTT. Translation: CASGLVGGSGNTIYF.

This rearrangement joins TRBV29-1 to TRBJ1-5, with TRBD1 matching over 9 bases. This CDR3 is 15 amino acids long. Germline lookup yields CDR1 SQVTM and CDR2 ANQGSEA. With 4 bases clipped from V and 5 bases from J, the junction kept 9 bases outside the gene matches. The CDR3 reads CSVAVGQGYHQPQHF. The CDR3 bases are TGCAGCGTTGCGGTGGGACAGGGCTACCATCAGCCCCAGCATTTT.

The chain joins TRBV3-1 (or the pseudogene TRBV3-2) to TRBJ2-3; D call uncertain. This CDR3 has 12 residues. The germline V and J ends were trimmed by 3 bases and 5 bases, with 6 bases remaining between them. CDR1 LGHDT and CDR2 YNNKEL come from the germline V gene (reference sequence). CDR3 region: CASSHRRDTQYF. The CDR3 coding sequence is TGTGCCAGCAGCCACCGGAGAGATACGCAGTATTTT.

The chain has TRBV24-1 and TRBJ2-5; D may be TRBD1 (7 bases). There are 13 residues in the CDR3. The V gene lost 5 bases and the J gene lost 5 bases, with 11 bases spanning the gap. Looked up from germline, CDR1 is KGHDR and CDR2 is SFDVKD. The CDR3: CATSGPGGETQYF. The CDR3 region has the DNA TGTGCCACCAGTGGTCCAGGGGGGGAGACCCAGTACTTC.

This chain links TRBV4-2 with TRBJ2-1, with 13 bases that match TRBD2. Germline V gene data show CDR1 as LGHNA and CDR2 as YNFKEQ. The CDR3 loop spans 17 amino acids. Trimming cost V 1 base and J 6 bases; bases outside gene matches: 6. In nucleotides, the CDR3 is TGTGCCAGCAGCCAAGCTCGGACTAGCGGGAGAGGCAATGAGCAGTTCTTC. This codes for CASSQARTSGRGNEQFF.

The chain's CDR3 is CASSQLGTGNTGELFF. CDR3 nucleotides: TGTGCCAGCAGCCAATTGGGGACAGGGAACACCGGGGAGCTGTTTTTT. V usage is TRBV14 and J usage is TRBJ2-2, with 8 bases aligning to TRBD1. V was pared by 2 bases and J by 1 base, with 3 bases of the junction left unmatched. The CDR3 has 16 residues. Germline CDR1 and CDR2: SGHDN and FVKESK. Looking up the rest from reference TRBV14 and TRBJ2-2 gives the full variable domain: EAGVTQFPSHSVIEKGQTVTLRCDPISGHDNLYWYRRVMGKEIKFLLHFVKESKQDESGMPNNRFLAERTGGTYSTLKVQPAELEDSGVYFCASSQLGTGNTGELFFGEGSRLTVL.

This clone was counted a single time. The J gene is TRBJ1-3, the V gene TRBV7-2; D is undetermined. The germline V gene encodes CDR1 SGHTA and CDR2 FQGNSA. Between the trimmed V and J ends, which lost 10 bases and 8 bases, there was a span of 15 bases. The CDR3 is 12 amino acids. The CDR3 here is CAIRRDEDTIYF. DNA of the CDR3: TGTGCCATCCGGAGGGATGAGGACACCATATATTTT.

The chain links TRBV4-1 to TRBJ2-7; TRBD1 is a possible D gene (6 bases). Trimming removed 8 bases from V and 2 bases from J, with 19 bases in between. This CDR3 comprises 15 residues. Germline lookup yields CDR1 MGHRA and CDR2 YSYEKL. CDR3 in amino acids: CASAPTGTPPYEQYF. The CDR3 DNA reads as TGCGCCAGCGCTCCAACCGGGACACCTCCCTACGAGCAGTACTTC.

The rearrangement uses TRBV19 and TRBJ1-5; D remains ambiguous. CDR1 is LNHDA, CDR2 SQIVND, per germline (reference sequence). The CDR3 is made up of 16 amino acids. V was trimmed by 5 bases and J by 0 bases, leaving 14 bases between them. The CDR3 DNA reads as TGTGCCAGTAGTCCCACGGCACGGGTTAGCAATCAGCCCCAGCATTTT. This sequence encodes CASSPTARVSNQPQHF.

Only a few counts were recorded for this clone. The chain employs TRBV2 and TRBJ1-1, with 7 bases lining up with TRBD1. The V segment lost 4 bases and the J segment 6 bases; nucleotides outside the gene matches: 8. Germline V gives CDR1 SNHLY, CDR2 FYNNEI. The CDR3 loop spans 14 amino acids. The CDR3 loop reads CASSVYRGSAEAFF. CDR3 DNA: TGTGCCAGCAGTGTCTACAGGGGTTCGGCTGAAGCTTTCTTT. The complete variable domain, with remaining parts taken from reference TRBV2 and TRBJ1-1, reads EPEVTQTPSHQVTQMGQEVILRCVPISNHLYFYWYRQILGQKVEFLVSFYNNEISEKSEIFDDQFSVERPDGSNFTLKIRSTKLEDSAMYFCASSVYRGSAEAFFGQGTRLTVV.